This T cell receptor beta chain was identified during a study of cytomegalovirus exposure and HLA in healthy donors. The PCR employed 60 Vbeta primers together with 13 Jbeta primers. Clones were read by immunoSEQ multiplex PCR, and TCRdb kept only the in-frame ones, dropping some. This repertoire shows 100,000 to 150,000 clones, roughly 14% found once; its top ten account for about 1.9%. The table lists this clone with a few counts. V shed 1 base, J shed 6 bases, and the junction held 10 bases outside the gene matches. In germline, CDR1 is MNHEY, CDR2 SMNVEV (reference sequence). This CDR3 region has 17 residues.

This receptor was obtained from a woman aged 18-29 years in good health and CMV-seronegative. Sequencing was carried out using PBMCs. V usage is TRBV27 and J usage is TRBJ1-5, with 9 positions matching TRBD1. The CDR3 sequence is CASSLFGTGKLAQPQHF. The CDR3 DNA reads as TGTGCCAGCAGTTTATTCGGGACAGGGAAACTGGCTCAGCCCCAGCATTTT.